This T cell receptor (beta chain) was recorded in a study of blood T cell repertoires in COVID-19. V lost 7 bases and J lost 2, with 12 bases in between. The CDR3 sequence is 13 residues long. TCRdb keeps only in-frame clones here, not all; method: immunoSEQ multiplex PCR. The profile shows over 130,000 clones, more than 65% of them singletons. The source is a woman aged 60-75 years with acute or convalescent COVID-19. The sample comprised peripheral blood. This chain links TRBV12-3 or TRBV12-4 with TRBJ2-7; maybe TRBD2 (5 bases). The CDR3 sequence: CASNHRGTYEQYF. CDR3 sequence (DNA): TGTGCCAGCAACCACAGAGGGACCTACGAGCAGTACTTC.